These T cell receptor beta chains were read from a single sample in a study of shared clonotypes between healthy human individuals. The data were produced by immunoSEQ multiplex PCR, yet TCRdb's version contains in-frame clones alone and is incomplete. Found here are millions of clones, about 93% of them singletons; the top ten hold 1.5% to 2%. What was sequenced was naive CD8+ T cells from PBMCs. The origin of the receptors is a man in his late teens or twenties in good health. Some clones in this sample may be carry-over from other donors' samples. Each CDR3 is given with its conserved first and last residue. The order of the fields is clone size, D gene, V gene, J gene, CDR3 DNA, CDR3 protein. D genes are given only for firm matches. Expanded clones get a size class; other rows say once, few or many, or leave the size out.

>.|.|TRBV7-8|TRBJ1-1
TGTGCCAGCAGCTTAGGGGTGGACCTAACGGTGAACACTGAAGCTTTCTTT
CASSLGVDLTVNTEAFF
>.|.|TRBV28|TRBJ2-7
TGTGCCAGCAGCGCCCGGATTACCTCCTACGAGCAGTACTTC
CASSARITSYEQYF
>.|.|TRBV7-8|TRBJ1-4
TGTGCCAGCAGCTTATGGGGGAATGAAAAACTGTTTTTT
CASSLWGNEKLFF
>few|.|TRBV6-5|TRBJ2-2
TGTGCCAGCAGTTACTCCCTAGCCGGGGAGCTGTTTTTT
CASSYSLAGELFF
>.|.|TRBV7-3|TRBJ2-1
TGTGCCAGCAGCAAACCCGGAGTAGCGGAGAGGGGTAATGAGCAGTTCTTC
CASSKPGVAERGNEQFF
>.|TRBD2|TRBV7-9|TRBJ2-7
TGTGCCAGCAGCGAAGCGGGGCGCGGCCACGAGCAGTACTTC
CASSEAGRGHEQYF
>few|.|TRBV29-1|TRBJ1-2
TGCAGCGTTCGGGAGAACTATGGCTACACCTTC
CSVRENYGYTF
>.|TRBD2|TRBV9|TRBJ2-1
TGTGCCAGCAGCGGTGGCCAGCGGGAAAATTACAATGAGCAGTTCTTC
CASSGGQRENYNEQFF
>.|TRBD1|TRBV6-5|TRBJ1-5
TGTGCCAGCAGTTATAGACAGGGTAACCAGCCCCAGCATTTT
CASSYRQGNQPQHF
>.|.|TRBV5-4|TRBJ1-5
TGTGCCAGCAGCTTGACATCCACCTCTAGCAATCAGCCCCAGCATTTT
CASSLTSTSSNQPQHF
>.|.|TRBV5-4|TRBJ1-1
TGTGCCAGCAGCTTCGGACAGCAAAACACTGAAGCTTTCTTT
CASSFGQQNTEAFF
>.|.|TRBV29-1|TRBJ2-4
TGCAGCGTTGACTCCGGGACTGGGTTGGCCAAAAACATTCAGTACTTC
CSVDSGTGLAKNIQYF
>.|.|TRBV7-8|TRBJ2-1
TGTGCCAGCAGCAGACGGGTGGGGACCCTTAGCTCCTACAATGAGCAGTTCTTC
CASSRRVGTLSSYNEQFF